These T cell receptor delta chains were read from a single sample in a study of gamma-delta chains in newborns, infants, children. TCRdb redid the clone calls on the reads with CATT. The sample lists some 2,000 delta-chain clones, 3% occurring once. The sequencing input was blood. The receptors shown here come from a child in good health. Each CDR3 is given with its conserved first and last residue. Each record gives: V gene, D gene, J gene, CDR3 protein. The D gene is left open where the match is weak.

>TRDV2|.|TRDJ1
CACHEIRADKLIF
>TRDV2|.|TRDJ1
CACDTVGGTEYTDKLIF
>TRDV2|.|TRDJ1
CACDTLTFEVGDTDKLIF
>TRDV2|.|TRDJ1
CACDSLRDPGDTDKLIF
>TRDV2|TRDD3|TRDJ1
CACDTVHTGGPRTDKPIF
>TRDV1|.|TRDJ1
CALGEPSLPTWGVRAYTDKLIF
>TRDV1|.|TRDJ1
CALGDRRAFLLGAYTDKLIF
>TRDV3|.|TRDJ1
CATRYKTIRPFPWYTDKLIF
>TRDV1|TRDD3|TRDJ1
CALGEPTSRYSLGDTPDKLIF
>TRDV1|TRDD3|TRDJ1
CALGEPILPSDWGIPTTDKLIF
>TRDV2|.|TRDJ1
CACDPLRADNVLGWGRTDKLIF